This TCR beta chain was documented in a study of cytomegalovirus exposure and HLA in healthy donors. This clone was found once. Its antigen is unidentified. Trimming removed 1 base from V and 8 bases from J; junction bases left unmatched: 11. CDR1 KGHSH and CDR2 LQKENI come from the germline V gene. The CDR3 sequence is 16 residues long. Study outcomes and limitations: CMV antigen specificity of a few CMV-associated chains was confirmed in vitro. TCR beta V- and J-gene trimming was later associated with a missense DCLRE1C variant.

The PCR used 60 Vbeta and 13 Jbeta primers. Sequencing was performed with immunoSEQ multiplex PCR; in TCRdb, only in-frame clones are kept and a portion is missing. The table has under 200,000 clones, 60% to 85% seen once; the top ten hold under 7.5%. This clonotype was obtained from a man between 35 and 55 years old in good health and CMV-seronegative. The sample taken for sequencing was PBMCs. V gene TRBV18 combines with J gene TRBJ2-1, with 7 positions matching TRBD1. The CDR3 spells CASSPLVQGFGDEQFF. Here the CDR3 DNA reads TGTGCCAGCTCACCACTAGTACAGGGGTTCGGCGATGAGCAGTTCTTC.